This paragraph reports one T cell receptor beta chain. Its antigen is still unknown. This specimen belongs to a study of OX40 agonist ivuxolimab in advanced cancers. Study-level points and caveats: Low clonal expansion, among the lowest seen, marked partial responders at 0.1-3.0 mg/kg.

The method was immunoSEQ multiplex PCR; TCRdb's version includes in-frame clones alone and lacks a portion of them. Found here are 83,000 or so clones, around four fifths of them singletons; the top ten hold 1.5% to 2%. V trimming: 3 bases; J trimming: 4 bases; junction bases outside the gene matches: 3. CDR1 is KGHSH, CDR2 LQKENI, per germline. The CDR3 contains 15 residues. The specimen comprised CD4+ or CD8+ T cells sorted from blood, sampled in a trial of the OX40 agonist ivuxolimab. The chain has TRBV18 and TRBJ1-2; the match to TRBD1 covers 12 bases. The receptor's source is an adult with an advanced solid tumor such as melanoma, head and neck, liver or kidney cancer. The CDR3 sequence is CASSPGQGAGYGYTF. CDR3 in DNA: TGTGCCAGCTCACCGGGACAGGGGGCGGGCTATGGCTACACCTTC. The full variable domain, in which reference TRBV18 and TRBJ1-2 provide the parts outside the CDR3, is NAGVMQNPRHLVRRRGQEARLRCSPMKGHSHVYWYRQLPEEGLKFMVYLQKENIIDESGMPKERFSAEFPKEGPSILRIQQVVRGDSAAYFCASSPGQGAGYGYTFGSGTRLTVV.